This T cell receptor beta chain derives from a study of cytomegalovirus exposure and HLA in healthy donors. V lost 5 bases to trimming and J lost 3 bases, with 8 bases between them. The CDR3 length is 11 residues. Germline CDR1 is SQVTM and CDR2 is ANQGSEA. Vbeta (60) and Jbeta (13) primers were used in the PCR. TCRdb keeps only in-frame clones here, not all; method: immunoSEQ multiplex PCR. The sample shows 100,000 to 150,000 clones, about 79% of them seen only once. A word on this clone: The antigen remains unidentified.

Study-wide results and caveats: Common viral pathogens seemed, in a later analysis, to connect with several of the most significant clusters.

This receptor was taken from a man aged 18 to 29 in good health and CMV-seronegative. Sample: PBMCs. The chain employs TRBV29-1 and TRBJ2-7; unclear D gene. CDR3 bases: TGCAGCGTTTTTCTAGGCTACGAGCAGTACTTC. Translating it yields CSVFLGYEQYF.